This T cell receptor beta chain is from a study of T cells in localized non-small cell lung cancer. Study outcomes and limitations: For the top 100 tumor clones, a median about 56 also appeared in adjacent lung.

Method: immunoSEQ multiplex PCR; TCRdb's copy keeps in-frame clones and lacks some. The table records roughly 15,000 clones, approximately 85% of them present only once. Concerning this clone: Its antigen remains unknown.

The CDR3 is made up of 18 amino acids. With V trimmed by 2 bases and J by 2 bases, 13 bases remained unmatched. Germline V lookup: CDR1 SGHNT, CDR2 YENEEA. This chain connects TRBV11-3 to TRBJ2-3, with 7 positions matching TRBD1. The input for sequencing was peripheral blood, taken before any cancer treatment. This receptor was identified in a woman aged 40 to 75 with stage I lung adenocarcinoma. The CDR3 is CASSLSGTLEGATDTQYF. CDR3 in DNA: TGTGCCAGCAGCTTATCAGGGACCTTAGAGGGGGCCACAGATACGCAGTATTTT. Using reference TRBV11-3 and TRBJ2-3 for the parts outside the CDR3, the full variable domain is EAGVVQSPRYKIIEKKQPVAFWCNPISGHNTLYWYLQNLGQGPELLIRYENEEAVDDSQLPKDRFSAERLKGVDSTLKIQPAELGDSAVYLCASSLSGTLEGATDTQYFGPGTRLTVL.